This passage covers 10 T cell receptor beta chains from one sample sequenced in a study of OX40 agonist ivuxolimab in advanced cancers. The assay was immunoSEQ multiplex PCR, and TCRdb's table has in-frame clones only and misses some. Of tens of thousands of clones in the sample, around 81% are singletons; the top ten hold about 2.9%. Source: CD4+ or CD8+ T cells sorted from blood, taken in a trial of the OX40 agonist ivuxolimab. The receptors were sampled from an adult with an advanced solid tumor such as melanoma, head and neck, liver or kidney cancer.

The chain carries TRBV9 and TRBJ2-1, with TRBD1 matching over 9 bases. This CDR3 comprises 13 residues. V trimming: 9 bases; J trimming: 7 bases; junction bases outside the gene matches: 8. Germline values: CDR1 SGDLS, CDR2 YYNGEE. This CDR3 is CATGTGTTNEQFF. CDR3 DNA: TGTGCCACCGGGACAGGGACGACGAATGAGCAGTTCTTC.

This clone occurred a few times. This CDR3 is CASSIGTYSEAFF. The CDR3 bases are TGTGCCAGTAGTATAGGTACCTACTCTGAAGCTTTCTTT. The chain links TRBV19 to TRBJ1-1, with D unresolved. There are 13 residues in the CDR3. The germline gives CDR1 LNHDA, CDR2 SQIVND (reference sequence). V lost 1 base, J lost 6 bases, and 9 bases lay in between.

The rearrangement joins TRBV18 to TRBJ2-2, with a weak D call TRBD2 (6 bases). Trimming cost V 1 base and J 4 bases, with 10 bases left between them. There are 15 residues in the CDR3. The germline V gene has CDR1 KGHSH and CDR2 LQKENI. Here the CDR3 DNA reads TGTGCCAGCTCACCACTGCGGGGTGGCACCGGGGAGCTGTTTTTT. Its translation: CASSPLRGGTGELFF. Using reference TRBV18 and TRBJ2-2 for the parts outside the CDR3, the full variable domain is NAGVMQNPRHLVRRRGQEARLRCSPMKGHSHVYWYRQLPEEGLKFMVYLQKENIIDESGMPKERFSAEFPKEGPSILRIQQVVRGDSAAYFCASSPLRGGTGELFFGEGSRLTVL.

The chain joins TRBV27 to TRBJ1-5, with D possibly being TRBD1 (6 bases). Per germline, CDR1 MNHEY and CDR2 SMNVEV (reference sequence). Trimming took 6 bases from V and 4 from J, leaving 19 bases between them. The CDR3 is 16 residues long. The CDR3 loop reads CASSPTRGGRNQPQHF. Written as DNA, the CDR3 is TGTGCCAGCAGCCCCACCAGGGGTGGAAGGAATCAGCCCCAGCATTTT.

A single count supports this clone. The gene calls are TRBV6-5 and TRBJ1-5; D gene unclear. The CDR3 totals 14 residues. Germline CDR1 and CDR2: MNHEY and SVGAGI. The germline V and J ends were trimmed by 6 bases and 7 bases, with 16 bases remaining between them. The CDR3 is CASSEGLLGQPQHF. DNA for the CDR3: TGTGCCAGCAGCGAGGGCCTCTTAGGACAGCCCCAGCATTTT.

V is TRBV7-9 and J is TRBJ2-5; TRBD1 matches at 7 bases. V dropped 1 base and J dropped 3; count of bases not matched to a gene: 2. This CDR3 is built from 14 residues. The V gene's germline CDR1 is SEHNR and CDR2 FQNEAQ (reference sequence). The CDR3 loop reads CASSLGGTEETQYF. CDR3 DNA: TGTGCCAGCAGCTTAGGGGGGACAGAAGAGACCCAGTACTTC.

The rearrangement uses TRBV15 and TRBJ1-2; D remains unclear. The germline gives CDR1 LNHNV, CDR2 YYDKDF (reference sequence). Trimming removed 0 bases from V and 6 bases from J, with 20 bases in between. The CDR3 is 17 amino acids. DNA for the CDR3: TGTGCCACCAGCAGAGATTTTGGAAGGCAGCTATTAAATGGCTACACCTTC. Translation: CATSRDFGRQLLNGYTF. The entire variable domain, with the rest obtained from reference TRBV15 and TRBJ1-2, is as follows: DAMVIQNPRYQVTQFGKPVTLSCSQTLNHNVMYWYQQKSSQAPKLLFHYYDKDFNNEADTPDNFQSRRPNTSFCFLDIRSPGLGDTAMYLCATSRDFGRQLLNGYTFGSGTRLTVV.

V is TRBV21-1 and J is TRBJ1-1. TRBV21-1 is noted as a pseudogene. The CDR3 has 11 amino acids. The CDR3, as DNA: TGTGCCAGCAGAAAGACCAACGGAGCTTTCTTT. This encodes CASRKTNGAFF.

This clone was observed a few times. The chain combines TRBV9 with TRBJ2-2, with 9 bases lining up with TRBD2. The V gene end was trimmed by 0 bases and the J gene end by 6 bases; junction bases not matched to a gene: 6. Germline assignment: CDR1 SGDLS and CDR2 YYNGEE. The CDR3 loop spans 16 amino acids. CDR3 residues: CASSVGAGGVSGELFF. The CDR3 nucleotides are TGTGCCAGCAGCGTAGGAGCGGGGGGAGTTTCCGGGGAGCTGTTTTTT.

The CDR3 DNA reads as TGTGCCAGCAGCAACACTAGGGCTAGCGGAAAGACCCAGTACTTC. Amino acids: CASSNTRASGKTQYF. The chain uses TRBV11-3 and TRBJ2-5; 7 nucleotides line up with TRBD2. CDR3 length: 15 amino acids. V gave up 5 bases and J gave up 6 bases; unmatched junction bases: 12. Germline CDR1 SGHNT, CDR2 YENEEA.